The rows below give T cell receptor beta chains drawn from one sample of a study of T cells after posttransplantation cyclophosphamide. The assay was immunoSEQ multiplex PCR, and TCRdb's table has in-frame clones only and misses some. The profile covers over 15,000 clones, none occurring a single time. Material: PBMCs, obtained after allogeneic stem cell transplant with posttransplant cyclophosphamide. The receptors come from a female patient between 30 and 45 years old who received an allogeneic stem cell transplant from a related donor, was CMV-positive, and had no GVHD. A share of the T cells may be of graft donor origin. Each CDR3 is given with its conserved first and last residue.

v_gene: TRBV19
CDR3aa: CASSKGVHGYTF

v_gene: TRBV5-1
CDR3aa: CASSPSPIAGGRNEQFF

v_gene: TRBV4-2
CDR3aa: CASSLSGGDTEAFF

v_gene: TRBV19
CDR3aa: CASSIFFAGTYEQYF

v_gene: TRBV28
CDR3aa: CASINLGQAIAPDTQYF

v_gene: TRBV28
CDR3aa: CASSSPGTVSYEQYF

v_gene: TRBV5-4
CDR3aa: CASSLGGSGELFF

v_gene: TRBV19
CDR3aa: CASSKPSWGTGSSPGELFF

v_gene: TRBV6-1
CDR3aa: CASSESLYRGLGGYTF

v_gene: TRBV2
CDR3aa: CASGAIANTGELFF

v_gene: TRBV5-1
CDR3aa: CASSFDRDRVVSYTF

v_gene: TRBV29-1
CDR3aa: CSVEPGTGAYNEQFF

v_gene: TRBV13
CDR3aa: CASSFVVMAGTDGGYTF

v_gene: TRBV27
CDR3aa: CASSLTGGAWGTQYF

v_gene: TRBV7-8
CDR3aa: CASSLRSPWGQGRDNQPQHF

v_gene: TRBV2
CDR3aa: CASSDRGETQYF

v_gene: TRBV6-1
CDR3aa: CASSEISVPGYEQYF

v_gene: TRBV29-1
CDR3aa: CSVEEYRGRNEQFF

v_gene: TRBV5-4
CDR3aa: CASSPGQGATNYGYTF

v_gene: TRBV19
CDR3aa: CASSVTYSGTPYEQYF

v_gene: TRBV5-1
CDR3aa: CASSLDGGYGNQPQHF

v_gene: TRBV9
CDR3aa: CASSPLIESTEAFF

v_gene: TRBV9
CDR3aa: CASSVRTSGNEQFF

v_gene: TRBV29-1
CDR3aa: CSAGQAGNTIYF

v_gene: TRBV4-1
CDR3aa: CASSPVGTGGPQYEQYF

v_gene: TRBV18
CDR3aa: CASSETWDRDEKLFF

v_gene: TRBV4-1
CDR3aa: CASSQEASGRVIYNEQFF

v_gene: TRBV27
CDR3aa: CASSLSKTGGEQYF